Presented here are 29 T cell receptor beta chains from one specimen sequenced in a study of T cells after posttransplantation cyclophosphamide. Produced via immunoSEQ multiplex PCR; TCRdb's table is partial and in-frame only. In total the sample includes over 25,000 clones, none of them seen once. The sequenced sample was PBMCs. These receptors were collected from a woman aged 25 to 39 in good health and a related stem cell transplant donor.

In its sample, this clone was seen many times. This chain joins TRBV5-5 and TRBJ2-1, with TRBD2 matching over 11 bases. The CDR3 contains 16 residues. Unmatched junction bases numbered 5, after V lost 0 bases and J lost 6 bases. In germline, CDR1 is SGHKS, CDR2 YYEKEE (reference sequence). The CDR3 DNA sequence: TGTGCCAGCAGCTTGGCGCTAGCGGGGGGCTTCAATGAGCAGTTCTTC. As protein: CASSLALAGGFNEQFF.

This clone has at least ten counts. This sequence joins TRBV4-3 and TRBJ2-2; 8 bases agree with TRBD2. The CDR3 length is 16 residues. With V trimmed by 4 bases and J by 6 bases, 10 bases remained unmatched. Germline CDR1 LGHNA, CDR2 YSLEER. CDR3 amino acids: CASSRERLAWAGELFF. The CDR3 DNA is TGCGCCAGCAGCCGGGAAAGACTAGCGTGGGCCGGGGAGCTGTTTTTT.

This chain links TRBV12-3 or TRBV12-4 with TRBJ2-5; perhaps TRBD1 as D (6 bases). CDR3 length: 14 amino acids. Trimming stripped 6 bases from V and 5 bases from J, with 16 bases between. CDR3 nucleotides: TGTGCCAGCAGAGGGGGAAGAAGGGTGGAGACCCAGTACTTC. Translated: CASRGGRRVETQYF.

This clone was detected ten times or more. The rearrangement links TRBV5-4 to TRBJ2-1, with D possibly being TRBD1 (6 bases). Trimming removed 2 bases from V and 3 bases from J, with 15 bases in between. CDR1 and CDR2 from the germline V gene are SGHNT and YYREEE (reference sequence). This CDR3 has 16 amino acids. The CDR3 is CASSLFTGTHYNEQFF. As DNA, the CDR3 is TGTGCCAGCAGCTTATTCACCGGGACACACTACAATGAGCAGTTCTTC.

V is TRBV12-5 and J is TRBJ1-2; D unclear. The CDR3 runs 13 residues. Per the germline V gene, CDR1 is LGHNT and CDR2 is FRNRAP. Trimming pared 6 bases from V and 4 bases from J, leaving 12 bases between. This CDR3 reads CASGDGSVYGYTF. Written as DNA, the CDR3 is TGTGCTAGTGGCGACGGCAGCGTCTATGGCTACACCTTC. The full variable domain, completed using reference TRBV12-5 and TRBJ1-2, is DARVTQTPRHKVTEMGQEVTMRCQPILGHNTVFWYRQTMMQGLELLAYFRNRAPLDDSGMPKDRFSAEMPDATLATLKIQPSEPRDSAVYFCASGDGSVYGYTFGSGTRLTVV.

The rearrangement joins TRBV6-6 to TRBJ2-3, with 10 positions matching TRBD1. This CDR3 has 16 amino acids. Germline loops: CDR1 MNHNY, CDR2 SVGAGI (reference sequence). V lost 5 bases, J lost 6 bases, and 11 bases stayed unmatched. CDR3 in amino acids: CASSISPGQGTDTQYF. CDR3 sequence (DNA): TGTGCCAGCAGTATCTCCCCGGGACAGGGGACGGATACGCAGTATTTT.

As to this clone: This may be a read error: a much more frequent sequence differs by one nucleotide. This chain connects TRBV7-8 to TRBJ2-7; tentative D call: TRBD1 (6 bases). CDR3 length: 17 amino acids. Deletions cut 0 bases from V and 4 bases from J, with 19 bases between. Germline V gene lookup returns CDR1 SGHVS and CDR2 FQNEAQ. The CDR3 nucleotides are TGTGCCAGCAGCTTAGCAGCGGCGCTCAGGGGTGTGTACGAGCAGTACTTC. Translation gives CASSLAAALRGVYEQYF.

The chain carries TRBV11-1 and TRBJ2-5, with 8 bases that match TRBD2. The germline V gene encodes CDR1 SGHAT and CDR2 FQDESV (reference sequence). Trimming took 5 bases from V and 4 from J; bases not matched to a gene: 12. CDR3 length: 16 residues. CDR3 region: CASSTRTGGGRETQYF. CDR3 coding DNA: TGTGCCAGCAGCACCCGGACTGGCGGGGGGCGAGAGACCCAGTACTTC. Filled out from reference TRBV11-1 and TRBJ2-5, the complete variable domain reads EAEVAQSPRYKITEKSQAVAFWCDPISGHATLYWYRQILGQGPELLVQFQDESVVDDSQLPKDRFSAERLKGVDSTLKIQPAELGDSAMYLCASSTRTGGGRETQYFGPGTRLLVL.

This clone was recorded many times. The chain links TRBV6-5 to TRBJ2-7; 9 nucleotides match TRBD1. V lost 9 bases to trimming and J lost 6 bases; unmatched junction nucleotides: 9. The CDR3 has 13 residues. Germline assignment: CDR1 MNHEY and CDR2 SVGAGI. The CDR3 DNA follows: TGTGCCAGTTCCGGGACAGGGTTAAGCGAGCAGTACTTC. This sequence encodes CASSGTGLSEQYF.

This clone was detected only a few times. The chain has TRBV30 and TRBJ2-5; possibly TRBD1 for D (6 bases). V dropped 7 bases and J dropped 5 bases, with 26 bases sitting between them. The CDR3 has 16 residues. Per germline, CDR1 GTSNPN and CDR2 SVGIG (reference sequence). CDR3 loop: CAFYPPRQGSRETQYF. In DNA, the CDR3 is TGTGCCTTTTACCCGCCCAGGCAGGGGTCTAGGGAGACCCAGTACTTC.

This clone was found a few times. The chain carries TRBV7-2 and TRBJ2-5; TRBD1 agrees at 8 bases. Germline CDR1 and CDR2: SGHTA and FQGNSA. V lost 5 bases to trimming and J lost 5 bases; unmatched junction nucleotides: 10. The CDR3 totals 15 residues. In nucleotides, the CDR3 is TGTGCCAGCAGCAGCGAAAGACAGGGGATGGAGACCCAGTACTTC. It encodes CASSSERQGMETQYF.

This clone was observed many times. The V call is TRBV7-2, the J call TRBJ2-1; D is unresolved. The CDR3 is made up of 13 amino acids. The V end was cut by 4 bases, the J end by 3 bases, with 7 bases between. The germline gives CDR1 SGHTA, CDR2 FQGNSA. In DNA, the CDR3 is TGTGCCAGCAGCTCCCCCATCTACAATGAGCAGTTCTTC. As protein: CASSSPIYNEQFF.

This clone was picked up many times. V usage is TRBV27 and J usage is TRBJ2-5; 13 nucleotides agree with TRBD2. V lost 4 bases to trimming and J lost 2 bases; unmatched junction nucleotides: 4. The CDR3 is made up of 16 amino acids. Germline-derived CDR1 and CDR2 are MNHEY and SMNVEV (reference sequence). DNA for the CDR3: TGTGCCAGCAGTTCCTGGACTAGCGGGGGACAAGAGACCCAGTACTTC. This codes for CASSSWTSGGQETQYF.

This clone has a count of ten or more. DNA of the CDR3: TGTGCCAGCAGCTTACAGGGTTCGCGCAATTCACCCCTCCACTTT. This translates into CASSLQGSRNSPLHF. The chain couples TRBV7-3 to TRBJ1-6; TRBD1 is a possible D gene (5 bases). The V gene's germline CDR1 is SGHTA and CDR2 FQGTGA. Deletions cut 2 bases from V and 7 bases from J, with 12 bases between. This CDR3 has 15 residues. The full variable domain, rest sourced from reference TRBV7-3 and TRBJ1-6, is GAGVSQTPSNKVTEKGKYVELRCDPISGHTALYWYRQSLGQGPEFLIYFQGTGAADDSGLPNDRFFAVRPEGSVSTLKIQRTERGDSAVYLCASSLQGSRNSPLHFGNGTRLTVT.

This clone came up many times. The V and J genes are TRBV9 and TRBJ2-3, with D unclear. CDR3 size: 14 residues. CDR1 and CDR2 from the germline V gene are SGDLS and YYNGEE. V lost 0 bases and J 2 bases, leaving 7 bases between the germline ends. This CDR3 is CASSVVSITDTQYF. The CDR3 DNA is TGTGCCAGCAGCGTAGTAAGCATCACAGATACGCAGTATTTT.

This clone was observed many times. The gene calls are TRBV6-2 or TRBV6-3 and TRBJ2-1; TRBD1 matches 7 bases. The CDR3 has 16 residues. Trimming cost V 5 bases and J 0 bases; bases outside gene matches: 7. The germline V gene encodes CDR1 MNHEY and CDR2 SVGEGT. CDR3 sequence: CASSNTGTVSYNEQFF. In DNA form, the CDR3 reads TGTGCCAGCAGTAACACCGGGACAGTCTCCTACAATGAGCAGTTCTTC.

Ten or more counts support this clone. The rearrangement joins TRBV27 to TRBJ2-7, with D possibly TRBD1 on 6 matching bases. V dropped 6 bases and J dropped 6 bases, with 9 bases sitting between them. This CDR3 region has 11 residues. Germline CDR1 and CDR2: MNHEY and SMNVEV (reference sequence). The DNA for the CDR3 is TGTGCCAGCAGAACAGGGAGCGAGCAGTACTTC. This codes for CASRTGSEQYF.

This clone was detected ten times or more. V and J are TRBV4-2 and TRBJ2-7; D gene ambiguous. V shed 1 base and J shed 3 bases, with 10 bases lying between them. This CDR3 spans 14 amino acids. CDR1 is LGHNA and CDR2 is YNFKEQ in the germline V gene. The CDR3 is CASSQGLSLYEQYF. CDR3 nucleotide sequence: TGTGCCAGCAGCCAAGGACTTTCCCTCTACGAGCAGTACTTC.

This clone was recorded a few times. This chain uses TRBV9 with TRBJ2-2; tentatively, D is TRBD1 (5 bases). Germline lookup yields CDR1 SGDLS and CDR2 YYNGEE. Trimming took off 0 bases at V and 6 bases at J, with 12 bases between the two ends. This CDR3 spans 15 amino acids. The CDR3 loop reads CASSVESGWAGELFF. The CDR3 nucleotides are TGTGCCAGCAGCGTAGAATCAGGGTGGGCCGGGGAGCTGTTTTTT.

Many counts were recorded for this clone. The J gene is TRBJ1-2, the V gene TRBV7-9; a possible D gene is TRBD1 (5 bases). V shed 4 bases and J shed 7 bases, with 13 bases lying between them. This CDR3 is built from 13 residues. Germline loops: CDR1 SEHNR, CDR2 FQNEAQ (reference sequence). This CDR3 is CASSSSGVSGYTF. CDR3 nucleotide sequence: TGTGCCAGCAGCTCTTCGGGGGTCTCTGGCTACACCTTC.

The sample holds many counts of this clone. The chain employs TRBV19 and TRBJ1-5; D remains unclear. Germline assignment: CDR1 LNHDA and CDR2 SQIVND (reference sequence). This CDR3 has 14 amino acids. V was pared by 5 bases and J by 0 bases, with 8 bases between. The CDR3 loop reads CASSPQISNQPQHF. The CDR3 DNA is TGTGCCAGTAGTCCCCAGATTAGCAATCAGCCCCAGCATTTT.

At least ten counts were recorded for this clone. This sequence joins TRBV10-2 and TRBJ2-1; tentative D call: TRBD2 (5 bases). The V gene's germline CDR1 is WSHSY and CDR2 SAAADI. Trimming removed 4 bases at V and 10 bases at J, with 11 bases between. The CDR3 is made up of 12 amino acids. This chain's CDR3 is CASSAAAGEQFF. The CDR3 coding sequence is TGCGCCAGCAGTGCAGCGGCTGGGGAGCAGTTCTTC.

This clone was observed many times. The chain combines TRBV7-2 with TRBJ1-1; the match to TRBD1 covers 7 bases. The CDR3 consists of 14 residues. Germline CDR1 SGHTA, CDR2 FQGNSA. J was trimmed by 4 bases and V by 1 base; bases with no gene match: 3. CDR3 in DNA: TGTGCCAGCAGCTTAGAAGGGGGCGGCACTGAAGCTTTCTTT. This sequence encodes CASSLEGGGTEAFF.

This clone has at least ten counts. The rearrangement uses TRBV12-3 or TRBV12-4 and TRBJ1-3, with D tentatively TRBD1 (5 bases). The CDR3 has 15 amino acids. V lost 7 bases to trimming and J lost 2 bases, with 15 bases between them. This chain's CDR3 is CASNPVQATGNTIYF. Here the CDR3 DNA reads TGTGCCAGCAACCCCGTACAGGCGACTGGAAACACCATATATTTT.

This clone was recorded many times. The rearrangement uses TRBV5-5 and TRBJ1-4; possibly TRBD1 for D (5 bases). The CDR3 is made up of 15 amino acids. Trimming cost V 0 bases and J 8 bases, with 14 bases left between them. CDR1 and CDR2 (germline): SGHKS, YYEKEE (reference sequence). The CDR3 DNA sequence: TGTGCCAGCAGCTTGGATGGGGCGGTTTGGGAAAAACTGTTTTTT. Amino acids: CASSLDGAVWEKLFF.

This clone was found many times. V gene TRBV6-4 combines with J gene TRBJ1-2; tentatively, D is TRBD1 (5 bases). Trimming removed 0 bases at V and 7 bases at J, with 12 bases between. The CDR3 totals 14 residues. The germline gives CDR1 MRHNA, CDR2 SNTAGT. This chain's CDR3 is CASSDSSSRGGYTF. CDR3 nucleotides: TGTGCCAGCAGTGACTCGAGCAGTAGGGGTGGCTACACCTTC.

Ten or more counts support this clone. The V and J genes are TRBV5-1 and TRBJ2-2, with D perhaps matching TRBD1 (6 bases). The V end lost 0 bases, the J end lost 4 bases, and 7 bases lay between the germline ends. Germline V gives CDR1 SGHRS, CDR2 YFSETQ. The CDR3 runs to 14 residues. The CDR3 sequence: CASSLGTATGELFF. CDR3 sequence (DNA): TGCGCCAGCAGCTTGGGGACAGCCACCGGGGAGCTGTTTTTT.

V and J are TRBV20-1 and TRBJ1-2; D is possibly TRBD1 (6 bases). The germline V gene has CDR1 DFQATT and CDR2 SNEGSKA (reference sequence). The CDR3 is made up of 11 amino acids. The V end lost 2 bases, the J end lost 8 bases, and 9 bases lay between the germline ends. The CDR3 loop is CSARRGNGYTF. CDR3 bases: TGCAGTGCTAGAAGGGGGAACGGCTACACCTTC.

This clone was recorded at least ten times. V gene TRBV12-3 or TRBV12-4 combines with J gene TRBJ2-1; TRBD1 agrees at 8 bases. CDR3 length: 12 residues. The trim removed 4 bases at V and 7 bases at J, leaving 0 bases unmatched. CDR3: CASSWTGNEQFF. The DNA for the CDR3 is TGTGCCAGCAGTTGGACAGGGAATGAGCAGTTCTTC.